The 25 T cell receptor beta chains in this list originate from one sample, sequenced in a study of shared clonotypes between healthy human individuals (dated by TCRdb to the early 2020s). Libraries were constructed by the immunoSEQ multiplex PCR assay. This immuneACCESS table, as held by TCRdb, lists in-frame sequences with V and J called but not all clones. Of the missing ones, under half trace to an unresolved V gene in checked studies; the others have no known cause. In this sample the table shows about 2,200,000 clones, 85% to 95% of which occur a single time. The ten most abundant clones make up about 1.8% of the sample. CD8 naive samples were obtained by positive selection for CCR7 among CD45RO-negative cells, yielding a CD45RA+CCR7+ population from which TemRA cells were excluded. The sequenced material came from naive CD8+ T cells from PBMCs. The cell subset or site label for this specimen denotes: CD45RA+CCR7+. The receptors were sampled from a young man in good health. Some clones in this sample may be carry-over from other donors' samples.

The V gene is TRBV7-9, the J gene TRBJ1-4, with unresolved D. Trimming stripped 3 bases from V and 1 base from J, with 18 bases between. The CDR3 has 18 residues. CDR1 and CDR2 (germline): SEHNR, FQNEAQ (reference sequence). This chain's CDR3 is CASSFPSWREETNEKLFF. In nucleotides, the CDR3 is TGTGCCAGCAGCTTTCCGAGTTGGAGAGAGGAAACTAATGAAAAACTGTTTTTT. The full variable domain, its missing parts supplied by reference TRBV7-9 and TRBJ1-4, is DTGVSQNPRHKITKRGQNVTFRCDPISEHNRLYWYRQTLGQGPEFLTYFQNEAQLEKSRLLSDRFSAERPKGSFSTLEIQRTEQGDSAMYLCASSFPSWREETNEKLFFGSGTQLSVL.

The J gene is TRBJ1-2, the V gene TRBV4-3; no definite D call. CDR3 length: 15 residues. V lost 0 bases, J lost 6 bases, and 14 bases lay in between. Germline V lookup: CDR1 LGHNA, CDR2 YSLEER. CDR3 DNA: TGCGCCAGCAGCCAAGATCAAACGGATCCTGATGGCTACACCTTC. Protein: CASSQDQTDPDGYTF.

The gene calls are TRBV10-1 and TRBJ2-7; perhaps TRBD1 as D (5 bases). Per germline, CDR1 WNHNN and CDR2 SYGVQD (reference sequence). Trimming shortened V by 4 bases and J by 0 bases, and 7 bases separated the two germline ends. The CDR3 loop spans 13 amino acids. The CDR3 nucleotides are TGCGCCAGCAGTGCAGGGAACTCCTACGAGCAGTACTTC. This translates into CASSAGNSYEQYF.

Only a few counts were recorded for this clone. The identical CDR3 is also encoded by other nucleotide sequences in the sample. The chain is built from TRBV7-3 and TRBJ1-1; D is undetermined. Trimming removed 2 bases from V and 1 base from J, with 8 bases in between. This CDR3 has 14 residues. Germline-derived CDR1 and CDR2 are SGHTA and FQGTGA. CDR3 sequence reads: CASSLSLGNTEAFF. The DNA for the CDR3 is TGTGCCAGCAGCTTATCCTTAGGGAACACTGAAGCTTTCTTT.

This clone has a single count. The V and J genes are TRBV28 and TRBJ2-7; tentative D call: TRBD1 (5 bases). Germline V gene sequence: CDR1 MDHEN, CDR2 SYDVKM. Between the trimmed V and J ends, which lost 3 bases and 2 bases, there was a span of 11 bases. The CDR3 loop spans 14 amino acids. The CDR3 protein is CASSFSGSAYEQYF. The CDR3 DNA reads TGTGCCAGCAGTTTCTCAGGGTCCGCCTACGAGCAGTACTTC.

The chain uses TRBV18 and TRBJ2-3; D not certain. Germline V gene data show CDR1 as KGHSH and CDR2 as LQKENI. V dropped 4 bases and J dropped 0 bases, with 14 bases sitting between them. The CDR3 sequence is 16 residues long. The CDR3 DNA reads as TGTGCCAGCTCACGCGATAGATTCACTAGCACAGATACGCAGTATTTT. It yields the protein CASSRDRFTSTDTQYF.

The chain employs TRBV27 and TRBJ2-7, with 11 bases that match TRBD2. The CDR3 sequence is 14 residues long. Per germline, CDR1 MNHEY and CDR2 SMNVEV (reference sequence). With 9 bases clipped from V and 2 bases from J, the junction kept 6 bases outside the gene matches. The chain's CDR3 is CASSGLAATYEQYF. CDR3 coding DNA: TGTGCCAGTTCGGGACTAGCGGCCACCTACGAGCAGTACTTC.

As concerns this clone: The sample has other DNA sequences that encode this CDR3 too. This sequence joins TRBV27 and TRBJ2-7; D remains unclear. Germline V CDR1 and CDR2: MNHEY, SMNVEV (reference sequence). V dropped 2 bases and J dropped 2 bases, with 7 bases sitting between them. The CDR3 totals 13 residues. CDR3 sequence (DNA): TGTGCCAGCAGTTTACGAGGCCCCTACGAGCAGTACTTC. Protein sequence: CASSLRGPYEQYF.

The V gene is TRBV5-4, the J gene TRBJ2-5, with D maybe TRBD2 (6 bases). Germline CDR1 SGHNT, CDR2 YYREEE (reference sequence). V gave up 4 bases and J gave up 3 bases, with 19 bases separating them. The CDR3 covers 16 residues. The CDR3, as DNA: TGTGCCAGCAGCCCTCTGACTAGGGGACCCAAAGAGACCCAGTACTTC. It translates to CASSPLTRGPKETQYF. Combining the CDR3 with reference TRBV5-4 and TRBJ2-5 gives the whole variable domain ETGVTQSPTHLIKTRGQQVTLRCSSQSGHNTVSWYQQALGQGPQFIFQYYREEENGRGNFPPRFSGLQFPNYSSELNVNALELDDSALYLCASSPLTRGPKETQYFGPGTRLLVL.

In this sample, this clone turned up once. This chain connects TRBV2 to TRBJ2-7, with D hard to call. V was trimmed by 2 bases and J by 0 bases, leaving 8 bases between them. Looked up from germline, CDR1 is SNHLY and CDR2 is FYNNEI. This CDR3 has 14 residues. The CDR3 here is CASSELPASYEQYF. CDR3 sequence (DNA): TGTGCCAGCAGTGAACTACCGGCCTCCTACGAGCAGTACTTC. Filled out from reference TRBV2 and TRBJ2-7, the complete variable domain reads EPEVTQTPSHQVTQMGQEVILRCVPISNHLYFYWYRQILGQKVEFLVSFYNNEISEKSEIFDDQFSVERPDGSNFTLKIRSTKLEDSAMYFCASSELPASYEQYFGPGTRLTVT.

CDR3 sequence: CASRGLAGGDEQYF. CDR3 in DNA: TGTGCCAGCAGAGGACTAGCGGGAGGGGACGAGCAGTACTTC. V usage is TRBV6-5 and J usage is TRBJ2-5; 15 bases match TRBD2. The DNA end favors TRBJ2-7, so the J call may be wrong. Per the germline V gene, CDR1 is MNHEY and CDR2 is SVGAGI. This CDR3 is built from 14 residues.

The genes are TRBV7-9 and TRBJ1-4; D perhaps matches TRBD1 (5 bases). Trimming removed 5 bases at V and 5 bases at J, with 18 bases between. This CDR3 region has 16 residues. Germline V lookup: CDR1 SEHNR, CDR2 FQNEAQ (reference sequence). The CDR3 region has the DNA TGTGCCAGCAGCAAGACCGAGGGGCGGCCAAATGAAAAACTGTTTTTT. Encoded protein: CASSKTEGRPNEKLFF.

V usage is TRBV7-9 and J usage is TRBJ2-7; tentative D call: TRBD1 (5 bases). Trimming shortened V by 2 bases and J by 2 bases, and 10 bases separated the two germline ends. The germline V gene has CDR1 SEHNR and CDR2 FQNEAQ (reference sequence). The CDR3 runs to 14 residues. The CDR3: CASSLKGRAYEQYF. DNA for the CDR3: TGTGCCAGCAGCTTAAAGGGCAGGGCCTACGAGCAGTACTTC.

This chain joins TRBV27 and TRBJ2-2, with D possibly matching TRBD2 (5 bases). Germline CDR1 and CDR2: MNHEY and SMNVEV (reference sequence). Deletions cut 4 bases from V and 5 bases from J, with 26 bases between. The CDR3 loop spans 19 amino acids. As DNA, the CDR3 is TGTGCCAGCAGTTCTCTCCGGCGCAGGCCCACCCCGGGGACCGGGGAGCTGTTTTTT. It codes for CASSSLRRRPTPGTGELFF.

The rearrangement uses TRBV12-5 and TRBJ1-2; D is possibly TRBD1 (6 bases). V lost 6 bases and J lost 2, with 13 bases in between. Germline V lookup: CDR1 LGHNT, CDR2 FRNRAP. The CDR3 has 14 residues. The CDR3 bases are TGTGCTAGTGGGTATACCGGGACAAACTATGGCTACACCTTC. Translation gives CASGYTGTNYGYTF.

The chain employs TRBV2 and TRBJ2-7, with 7 bases lining up with TRBD1. The CDR3 loop spans 14 amino acids. The V gene end was trimmed by 6 bases and the J gene end by 5 bases; junction bases not matched to a gene: 10. Germline V lookup: CDR1 SNHLY, CDR2 FYNNEI. CDR3 sequence: CASSNRGAIDEQYF. CDR3 in DNA: TGTGCCAGCAGCAACAGGGGAGCAATCGACGAGCAGTACTTC.

The chain carries TRBV15 and TRBJ1-2; tentatively, D is TRBD1 (6 bases). The CDR3 spans 15 residues. CDR1 and CDR2 from the germline V gene are LNHNV and YYDKDF (reference sequence). The germline V and J ends were trimmed by 0 bases and 8 bases, with 16 bases remaining between them. CDR3 nucleotides: TGTGCCACCAGCAGAGATGCGGCGGGGGCGCGAGGCTACACCTTC. Its protein is CATSRDAAGARGYTF.

The rearrangement joins TRBV7-3 to TRBJ2-1; 12 bases fit TRBD2. V lost 4 bases, J lost 7 bases, and 5 bases stayed unmatched. This CDR3 comprises 15 residues. Per germline, CDR1 SGHTA and CDR2 FQGTGA. CDR3 DNA sequence: TGTGCCAGCAGCTCACTAGCGGGGGGAGAGAATGAGCAGTTCTTC. As protein: CASSSLAGGENEQFF. Using reference TRBV7-3 and TRBJ2-1 for the parts outside the CDR3, the full variable domain is GAGVSQTPSNKVTEKGKYVELRCDPISGHTALYWYRQSLGQGPEFLIYFQGTGAADDSGLPNDRFFAVRPEGSVSTLKIQRTERGDSAVYLCASSSLAGGENEQFFGPGTRLTVL.

The chain links TRBV9 to TRBJ1-3; a weak D match, TRBD1 (5 bases). V lost 2 bases to trimming and J lost 0 bases, with 12 bases between them. The CDR3 runs 16 residues. Germline V gene data show CDR1 as SGDLS and CDR2 as YYNGEE. CDR3 sequence reads: CASSVRDRDSGNTIYF. For the CDR3, the DNA is TGTGCCAGCAGCGTTAGGGACCGAGACTCTGGAAACACCATATATTTT.

V gene TRBV9 combines with J gene TRBJ1-2; tentatively, D is TRBD1 (6 bases). With 3 bases removed from V and 2 bases from J, the gap between germline ends came to 14 bases. This CDR3 spans 15 amino acids. Germline CDR1 SGDLS, CDR2 YYNGEE. The CDR3 loop reads CASSAVGGPNYGYTF. CDR3 bases: TGTGCCAGCAGCGCTGTCGGGGGCCCCAACTATGGCTACACCTTC.

This clone was picked up one time. The chain couples TRBV7-6 to TRBJ1-3; D remains unclear. This CDR3 region has 15 residues. The germline V gene encodes CDR1 SGHVS and CDR2 FNYEAQ. V gave up 2 bases and J gave up 0 bases, with 8 bases separating them. CDR3 nucleotide sequence: TGTGCCAGCAGCTTATGGGAGAGCTCTGGAAACACCATATATTTT. It translates to CASSLWESSGNTIYF.

The chain combines TRBV6-5 with TRBJ1-1, with TRBD1 as a possible D gene (6 bases). Germline V CDR1 and CDR2: MNHEY, SVGAGI. The CDR3 contains 12 residues. V lost 6 bases and J lost 8, with 13 bases in between. The CDR3 here is CASSTGSWEAFF. The CDR3 nucleotides read TGTGCCAGCAGCACAGGGTCCTGGGAAGCTTTCTTT.

This chain connects TRBV9 to TRBJ2-1; TRBD2 matches at 12 bases. This CDR3 spans 17 amino acids. V shed 3 bases and J 7 bases; nucleotides not matched to a gene: 11. CDR1 SGDLS and CDR2 YYNGEE come from the germline V gene. CDR3 protein: CASSAPRASGRVNEQFF. CDR3 DNA: TGTGCCAGCAGCGCCCCCCGGGCTAGCGGGAGGGTAAATGAGCAGTTCTTC.

The rearrangement joins TRBV10-3 to TRBJ2-5; 7 nucleotides agree with TRBD2. The DNA matches TRBJ2-7 better at its end, which makes the J call doubtful. This CDR3 is built from 13 residues. CDR1 and CDR2 from the germline V gene are ENHRY and SYGVKD. The CDR3 loop is CAISDGRPYEQYF. For the CDR3, the DNA is TGTGCCATCAGTGACGGGAGGCCCTACGAGCAGTACTTC.

The table lists this clone with a few counts. The chain employs TRBV2 and TRBJ1-2; D gene uncertain. CDR1 and CDR2 from the germline V gene are SNHLY and FYNNEI. CDR3 length equals 15 residues. V was shortened by 0 bases and J by 2 bases, with 10 bases between the two germline ends. CDR3 nucleotides: TGTGCCAGCAGTGAAGCGCTGCGGGCGAACTATGGCTACACCTTC. Its translation is CASSEALRANYGYTF.